This note documents a single T cell receptor beta chain sequence. No antigen is known for it. These data originate in a study of T cell responses to AZD1222 COVID-19 vaccine. Overall study: Whether given at about 4 or about 12 weeks, second doses were pooled. Study-wide results and caveats: Close to half of spike-specific TCRs reportedly recognize unmutated variant regions. A mostly white British donor set with more females was recruited, and clonal diversity was possibly underestimated.

This table comes from immunoSEQ multiplex PCR, and its TCRdb copy is limited to in-frame clones, with some not included. The profile shows roughly 170,000 clones, 70% to 90% of them singletons. Trimming took off 4 bases at V and 5 bases at J, with 13 bases between the two ends. This CDR3 spans 15 amino acids. The germline V gene has CDR1 SGHRS and CDR2 YFSETQ. The chain has TRBV5-1 and TRBJ2-6; D remains ambiguous. The sequence was obtained from an adult in good health. The sample consisted of peripheral blood, taken on day 0 of AZD1222 vaccination. The CDR3 DNA reads TGCGCCAGCAGCCCTACAGATGTGAGGGCCAACGTCCTGACTTTC. Translation: CASSPTDVRANVLTF.